This T cell receptor beta chain was captured by sequencing in a study of T-cell memory formation after mild COVID-19. Study observations and caveats: Later expanders leaned toward CD4+, whereas clones contracting from day 15 to 85 were balanced CD4/CD8.

CDR1 and CDR2 (germline): SGHDT, YYEEEE. Deletions cut 2 bases from V and 5 bases from J, with 19 bases between. The CDR3 covers 16 residues. TCRdb re-analysed the 5' RACE reads in MiXCR, keeping a single row per CDR3 protein. The sample has under 300,000 distinct CDR3 sequences, roughly 8.2% seen once. A note on this clonotype: Its specificity is unknown.

The J gene is TRBJ2-5, the V gene TRBV5-6; D not resolved. Specimen: PBMCs or a T cell subset sorted from them (not recorded which). This clonotype was sampled from a man aged 18 to 29 who had mild COVID-19 (a few samples of this study predate the infection). Cell type and time point are not known. The CDR3 coding sequence is TGTGCCAGCAGCTTAGTCTATGACCCGGTATCGGAGACCCAGTACTTC. This sequence encodes CASSLVYDPVSETQYF.